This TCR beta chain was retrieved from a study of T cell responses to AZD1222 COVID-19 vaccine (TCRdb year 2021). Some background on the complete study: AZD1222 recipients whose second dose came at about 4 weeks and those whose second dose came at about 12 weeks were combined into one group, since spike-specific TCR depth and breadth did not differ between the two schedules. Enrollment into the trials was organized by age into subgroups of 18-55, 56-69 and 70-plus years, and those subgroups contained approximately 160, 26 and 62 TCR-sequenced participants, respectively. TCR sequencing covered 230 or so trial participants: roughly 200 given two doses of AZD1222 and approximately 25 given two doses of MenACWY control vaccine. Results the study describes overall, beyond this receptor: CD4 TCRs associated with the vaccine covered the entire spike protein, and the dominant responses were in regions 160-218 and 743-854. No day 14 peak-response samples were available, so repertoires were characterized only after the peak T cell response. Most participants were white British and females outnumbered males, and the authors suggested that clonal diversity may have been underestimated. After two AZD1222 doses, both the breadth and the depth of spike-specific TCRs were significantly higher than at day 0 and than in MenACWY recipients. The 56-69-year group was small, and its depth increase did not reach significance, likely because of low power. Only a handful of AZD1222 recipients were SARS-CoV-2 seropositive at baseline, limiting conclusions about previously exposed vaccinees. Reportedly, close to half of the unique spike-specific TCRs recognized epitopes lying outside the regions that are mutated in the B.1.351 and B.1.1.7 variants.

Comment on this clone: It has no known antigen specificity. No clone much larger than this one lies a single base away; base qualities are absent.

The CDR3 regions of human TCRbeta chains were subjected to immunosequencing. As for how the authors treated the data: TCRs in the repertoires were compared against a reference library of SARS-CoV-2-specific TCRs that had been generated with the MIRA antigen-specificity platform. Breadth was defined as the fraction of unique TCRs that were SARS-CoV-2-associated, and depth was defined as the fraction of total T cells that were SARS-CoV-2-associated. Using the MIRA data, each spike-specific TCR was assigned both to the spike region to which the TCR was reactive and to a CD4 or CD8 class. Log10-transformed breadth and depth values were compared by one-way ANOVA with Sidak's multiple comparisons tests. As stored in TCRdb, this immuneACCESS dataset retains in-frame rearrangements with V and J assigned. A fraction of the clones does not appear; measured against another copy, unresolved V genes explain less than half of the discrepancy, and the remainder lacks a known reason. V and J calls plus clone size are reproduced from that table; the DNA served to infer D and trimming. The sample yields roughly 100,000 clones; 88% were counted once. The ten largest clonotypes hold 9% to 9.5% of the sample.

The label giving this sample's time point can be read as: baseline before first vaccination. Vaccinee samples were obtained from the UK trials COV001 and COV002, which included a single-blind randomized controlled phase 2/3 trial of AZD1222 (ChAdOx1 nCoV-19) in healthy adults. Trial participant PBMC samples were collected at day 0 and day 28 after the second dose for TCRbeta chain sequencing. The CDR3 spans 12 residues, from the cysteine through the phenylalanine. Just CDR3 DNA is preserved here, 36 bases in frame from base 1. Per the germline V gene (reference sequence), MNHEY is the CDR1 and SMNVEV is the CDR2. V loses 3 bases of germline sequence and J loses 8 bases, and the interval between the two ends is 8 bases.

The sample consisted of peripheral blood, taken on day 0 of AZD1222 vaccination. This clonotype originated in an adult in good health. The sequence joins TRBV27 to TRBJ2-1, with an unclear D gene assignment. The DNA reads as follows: TGTGCCAGCAGTTTGACACACGATGAGCAGTTCTTC. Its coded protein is CASSLTHDEQFF.